A selection of T cell receptor beta chains follows, all from one sample in a study of T cells in tumors after PD-1 blockade. Clones were read by immunoSEQ multiplex PCR, and TCRdb kept only the in-frame ones, dropping some. Of about 59,000 clones detected, roughly 78% appear once; the ten largest clones hold around an eighth. This specimen consisted of PBMCs, obtained before anti-PD-1 treatment. The source is a human donor with basal cell carcinoma. Both conserved end residues are part of each CDR3. The order of the fields is clone size, V gene, CDR3 length, J gene, D gene, CDR3 DNA, CDR3 protein. The D gene is left open where the match is weak. Where a row states a size, it is once, few, many or the class of an expanded clone; other rows omit it.

few	TRBV30	14	TRBJ1-3	-	TGTGCCTGGAGTCTCCCCCCCTCTGGAAACACCATATATTTT	CAWSLPPSGNTIYF
-	TRBV5-5	15	TRBJ2-3	-	TGTGCCAGCAGCCCCGAGGGGGTGGGGGCAGATACGCAGTATTTT	CASSPEGVGADTQYF
-	TRBV19	14	TRBJ1-5	TRBD1	TGTGCCAGCCGGGGGACAGGGGAGTATCAGCCCCAGCATTTT	CASRGTGEYQPQHF
-	TRBV2	13	TRBJ1-2	-	TGTGCCAGCAAGTCAGGTCTTAACTATGGCTACACCTTC	CASKSGLNYGYTF
-	TRBV6-5	15	TRBJ2-3	TRBD2	TGTGCCAGCAATCCCCTAGCGGGGGGCACAGATACGCAGTATTTT	CASNPLAGGTDTQYF
-	TRBV6-6	15	TRBJ1-2	TRBD1	TGTGCCAGCAGTTACCCGACAGGGGGAAGCTATGGCTACACCTTC	CASSYPTGGSYGYTF
-	TRBV10-3	13	TRBJ1-6	TRBD1	TGTGCCATCCGAGGACAGGGCACTTCACCCCTCCACTTT	CAIRGQGTSPLHF
-	TRBV7-9	15	TRBJ2-3	-	TGTGCCAGCAGCTTTTCGAACACCAGAACAGATACGCAGTATTTT	CASSFSNTRTDTQYF
once	TRBV6-1	16	TRBJ2-6	-	TGTGCCAGCAGTGTGGGGTTTCGGTCTGGGGCCAACGTCCTGACTTTC	CASSVGFRSGANVLTF
once	TRBV15	16	TRBJ2-2	-	TGTGCCACCAGCATCCCCGGGGCTAGCCCCACCGGGGAGCTGTTTTTT	CATSIPGASPTGELFF
-	TRBV10-2	17	TRBJ2-1	TRBD2	TGCGCCAGCCTACTAGCGGGGTCCACCTACTCCTACAATGAGCAGTTCTTC	CASLLAGSTYSYNEQFF
few	TRBV6-1	12	TRBJ2-7	-	TGTGCCAGCAGTGAAGCTGGCGTCGAGCAGTACTTC	CASSEAGVEQYF
few	TRBV5-1	16	TRBJ2-1	TRBD2	TGCGCCAGCAGCTCCGGATTTAGCGGGGGGGCTGGGGAGCAGTTCTTC	CASSSGFSGGAGEQFF
-	TRBV9	16	TRBJ1-2	TRBD1	TGTGCCAGCAGCGTATCCCAGGGGGCTCTGGTAGAGGGCTACACCTTC	CASSVSQGALVEGYTF
-	TRBV29-1	14	TRBJ2-5	-	TGCAGCGTTGGTAGGGCTCGAATAACGGAGACCCAGTACTTC	CSVGRARITETQYF
-	TRBV7-9	14	TRBJ2-1	-	TGTGCCAGCAGCTTAGATCAGGGTAGGCATGAGCAGTTCTTC	CASSLDQGRHEQFF
-	TRBV7-3	15	TRBJ2-6	-	TGTGCCAGCAGCCTAAGTGGTAAAGGGGCCAACGTCCTGACTTTC	CASSLSGKGANVLTF